This TCR beta chain was recorded in a study of T cells in localized non-small cell lung cancer. Study conclusions and caveats: Median around 54 top-100 tumor clones were shared with paired adjacent lung. Peak T cell clonality was found in uninvolved adjacent lung, exceeding tumor.

Only in-frame clones appear in the TCRdb table, and some are missing; sequencing was by immunoSEQ multiplex PCR. The sample lists 3,000 or so clones, roughly 15% occurring once. Judged by abundance, this clone is medium-sized (0.01 to 0.1%). Its antigen is still unknown. This sequence originates from a woman between 35 and 70 years old with stage II lung adenocarcinoma. The specimen comprised lung tumor tissue, sampled before any cancer treatment.

In DNA form, the CDR3 reads TGTGCCAGCAGTTACGAGCTCACCTATGGCTACACCTTC. Encoded protein: CASSYELTYGYTF. The chain links TRBV6-8 to TRBJ1-2; no reliable D call. Trimming removed 2 bases at V and 4 bases at J, with 8 bases between. CDR3 length equals 13 residues. Germline CDR1 is MNHGY and CDR2 is SAAAGT.